The 10 T cell receptor beta chains in this list originate from one sample, sequenced in a study of T cells after yellow fever vaccination. TCRdb analysed the 5' RACE reads with MiXCR anew, one entry per CDR3 protein. The data show approximately 600,000 distinct CDR3 sequences, around an eighth seen once. Sequencing used PBMCs, obtained on the day of the yellow fever booster vaccination. Receptors were obtained from a man aged 30 to 45 who received the YFV17D yellow fever vaccine.

CDR3 sequence (DNA): TGTGCCAGCAGCCAGGTCTGGGAGACCCAGTACTTC. Translation gives CASSQVWETQYF. The rearrangement links TRBV7-9 to TRBJ2-5, with D hard to call. CDR1 and CDR2 from the germline V gene are SEHNR and FQNEAQ (reference sequence). With 5 bases removed from V and 5 bases from J, the gap between germline ends came to 9 bases. The CDR3 covers 12 residues.

This clonotype was seen a handful of times. The genes are TRBV4-3 and TRBJ2-5; 7 bases align to TRBD1. This CDR3 spans 16 amino acids. Germline CDR1 and CDR2: LGHNA and YSLEER. J gave up 5 bases and V 5 bases, and 14 bases lay outside the gene matches. The CDR3 loop reads CASSFRQGPTRETQYF. In nucleotides, the CDR3 is TGCGCCAGCAGCTTCCGACAGGGTCCTACGAGGGAGACCCAGTACTTC.

The rearrangement links TRBV7-9 to TRBJ2-1; maybe TRBD1 (5 bases). Germline assignment: CDR1 SEHNR and CDR2 FQNEAQ (reference sequence). V was trimmed by 7 bases and J by 1 base, leaving 14 bases between them. The length of the CDR3 is 15 residues. The CDR3 spells CASMGYQGSYNEQFF. The CDR3 DNA follows: TGTGCCAGCATGGGATATCAGGGTTCCTACAATGAGCAGTTCTTC.

This clonotype has a handful of counts. The genes are TRBV30 and TRBJ2-1; TRBD2 matches at 8 bases. Losses at the gene ends were 0 bases for V and 5 bases for J; bases not matched to a gene: 6. There are 15 residues in the CDR3. Per germline, CDR1 GTSNPN and CDR2 SVGIG (reference sequence). Here the CDR3 reads CAWSVWGLGNNEQFF. The CDR3 DNA is TGTGCCTGGAGTGTTTGGGGACTAGGCAACAATGAGCAGTTCTTC.

Ten or more counts support this clonotype. The genes are TRBV20-1 and TRBJ2-7; TRBD2 aligns across 10 bases. The CDR3 runs to 13 residues. The germline V gene encodes CDR1 DFQATT and CDR2 SNEGSKA (reference sequence). V dropped 1 base and J dropped 8; count of bases not matched to a gene: 5. The CDR3, as DNA: TGCAGTGCTAGAGCTAGCGGGAGAACGAAGCAGTACTTC. As protein: CSARASGRTKQYF.

The V and J genes are TRBV5-4 and TRBJ2-1; D might be TRBD2 (7 bases). The CDR3 spans 16 residues. Deletions cut 4 bases from V and 10 bases from J, with 24 bases between. CDR1 is SGHNT and CDR2 is YYREEE in the germline V gene (reference sequence). CDR3 protein: CASSPQGREPSGEQFF. CDR3 nucleotides: TGTGCCAGCAGCCCGCAGGGGCGGGAGCCTTCGGGCGAGCAGTTCTTC.

The chain carries TRBV7-9 and TRBJ2-1; possibly TRBD2 for D (5 bases). Trimming stripped 2 bases from V and 5 bases from J, with 16 bases between. The CDR3 length is 16 residues. Germline V lookup: CDR1 SEHNR, CDR2 FQNEAQ (reference sequence). CDR3 protein: CASSLRERAVHNEQFF. The CDR3 region has the DNA TGTGCCAGCAGCTTAAGGGAGAGGGCAGTCCACAATGAGCAGTTCTTC. Full variable domain (rest looked up from reference TRBV7-9 and TRBJ2-1): DTGVSQNPRHKITKRGQNVTFRCDPISEHNRLYWYRQTLGQGPEFLTYFQNEAQLEKSRLLSDRFSAERPKGSFSTLEIQRTEQGDSAMYLCASSLRERAVHNEQFFGPGTRLTVL.

Only a few counts were recorded for this clonotype. The chain is built from TRBV7-8 and TRBJ2-1; unclear D gene. CDR1 SGHVS and CDR2 FQNEAQ come from the germline V gene. Trimming took off 5 bases at V and 6 bases at J, with 14 bases between the two ends. This CDR3 spans 14 amino acids. CDR3 amino acids: CASSTIVESNEQFF. The DNA of the CDR3 is TGTGCCAGCAGCACCATTGTTGAGAGCAATGAGCAGTTCTTC.

As for this clonotype: One end of the junction is discordant with germline, which a read error may explain. The CDR3 region has the DNA TGTGACAGCAGCTTATCGGGGGCTGGGGTCGAGACCCAGTACTTC. It is translated as CDSSLSGAGVETQYF. V usage is TRBV28 and J usage is TRBJ2-5; the D call may be TRBD1 or TRBD2 (6 bases each). The germline CDR1 and CDR2 sequences are MDHEN and SYDVKM. This CDR3 is built from 15 residues.

V is TRBV6-1 and J is TRBJ1-1; D perhaps matches TRBD1 (5 bases). CDR3 length equals 13 residues. Trimming shortened V by 6 bases and J by 8 bases, and 16 bases separated the two germline ends. From germline, CDR1 is MNHNS and CDR2 SASEGT. This chain's CDR3 is CASSPRTPPEAFF. CDR3 DNA sequence: TGTGCCAGCAGCCCCAGGACACCCCCCGAAGCTTTCTTT.